This T cell receptor (beta chain) was captured by sequencing in a study of blood T cell repertoires in COVID-19. Libraries were prepared by immunoSEQ multiplex PCR; TCRdb keeps only in-frame clonotypes and omits some of them. The sample lists about 150,000 clones, about nine tenths occurring once. This CDR3 region has 13 residues. Deletions cut 0 bases from V and 2 bases from J, with 5 bases between. Per germline, CDR1 SGDLS and CDR2 YYNGEE. This rearrangement joins TRBV9 to TRBJ1-1; the D is unclear. What was sequenced was PBMCs or T cells enriched from blood (not recorded which). The receptor was derived from a woman aged 40 to 50 who had been exposed to COVID-19. The CDR3 DNA is TGTGCCAGCAGCGTAGCACACAACACTGAAGCTTTCTTT. Protein sequence: CASSVAHNTEAFF.